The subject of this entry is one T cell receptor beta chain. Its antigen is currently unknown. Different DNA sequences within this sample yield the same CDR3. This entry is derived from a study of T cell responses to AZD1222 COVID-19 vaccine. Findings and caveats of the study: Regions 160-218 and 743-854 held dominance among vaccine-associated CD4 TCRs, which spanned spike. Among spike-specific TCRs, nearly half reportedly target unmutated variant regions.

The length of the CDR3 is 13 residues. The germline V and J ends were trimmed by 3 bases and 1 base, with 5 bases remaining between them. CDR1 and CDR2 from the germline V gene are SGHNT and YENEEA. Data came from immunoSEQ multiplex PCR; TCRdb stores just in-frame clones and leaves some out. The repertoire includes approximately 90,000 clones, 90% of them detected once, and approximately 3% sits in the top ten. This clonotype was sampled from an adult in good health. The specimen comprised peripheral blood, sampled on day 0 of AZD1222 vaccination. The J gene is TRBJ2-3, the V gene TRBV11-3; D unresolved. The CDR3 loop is CASSFSGTDTQYF. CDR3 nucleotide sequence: TGTGCCAGCAGCTTTTCCGGCACAGATACGCAGTATTTT.